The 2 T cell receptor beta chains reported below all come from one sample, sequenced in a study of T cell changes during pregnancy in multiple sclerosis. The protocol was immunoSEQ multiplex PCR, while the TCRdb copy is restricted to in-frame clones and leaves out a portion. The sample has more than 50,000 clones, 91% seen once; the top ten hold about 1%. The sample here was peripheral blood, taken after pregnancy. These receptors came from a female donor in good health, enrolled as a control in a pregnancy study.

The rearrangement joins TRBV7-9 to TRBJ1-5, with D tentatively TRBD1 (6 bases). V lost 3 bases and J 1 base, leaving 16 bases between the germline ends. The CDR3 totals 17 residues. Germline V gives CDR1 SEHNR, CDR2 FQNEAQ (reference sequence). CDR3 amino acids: CASSFLTGLTSNQPQHF. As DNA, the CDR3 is TGTGCCAGCAGCTTCCTGACAGGATTAACCAGCAATCAGCCCCAGCATTTT. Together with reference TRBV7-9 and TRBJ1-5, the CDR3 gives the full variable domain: DTGVSQNPRHKITKRGQNVTFRCDPISEHNRLYWYRQTLGQGPEFLTYFQNEAQLEKSRLLSDRFSAERPKGSFSTLEIQRTEQGDSAMYLCASSFLTGLTSNQPQHFGDGTRLSIL.

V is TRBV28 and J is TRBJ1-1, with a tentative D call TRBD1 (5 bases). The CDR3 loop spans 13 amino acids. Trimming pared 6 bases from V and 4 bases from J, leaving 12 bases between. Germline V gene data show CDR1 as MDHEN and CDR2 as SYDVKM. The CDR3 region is CASSSARGTEAFF. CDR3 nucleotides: TGTGCCAGCAGCAGTGCAAGGGGCACTGAAGCTTTCTTT.